This T cell receptor (beta chain) was sequenced for a study of cytomegalovirus exposure and HLA in healthy donors. Turning to the study itself: The roughly 120 validation repertoires, a later analysis reported, used the same platform as the 666 first-cohort repertoires. Findings and limits, study-wide: The listing of roughly 160 TCR beta chains classed them as cytomegalovirus-associated. Cytomegalovirus status was reportedly diagnosed by the classifier with high sensitivity and specificity.

Concerning this clone itself: Antigen specificity is unknown.

Measured with immunoSEQ multiplex PCR; TCRdb has only the in-frame clones, and not every one. The table includes 98,000 or so clones, approximately 85% detected once. Germline-derived CDR1 and CDR2 are SGDLS and YYNGEE. The CDR3 length is 15 residues. V was clipped by 3 bases and J by 4 bases, with 15 bases between them. Sequenced: PBMCs. This receptor was taken from a woman aged 18-35 years in good health and CMV-seronegative. The J gene is TRBJ2-3, the V gene TRBV9; D is possibly TRBD2 (5 bases). CDR3 sequence reads: CASSARGLPADTQYF. CDR3 sequence (DNA): TGTGCCAGCAGCGCCCGAGGGCTACCTGCAGATACGCAGTATTTT.